A selection of T cell receptor beta chains follows, all from one sample in a study of blood T cell repertoires in COVID-19. This table comes from immunoSEQ multiplex PCR, and its TCRdb copy is limited to in-frame clones, with some not included. This repertoire shows 130,000 or so clones, approximately 84% found once; its top ten account for 1.4% to 1.5%. Material for sequencing was peripheral blood. All receptors derive from a man in his fifties or sixties with acute or convalescent COVID-19. Both conserved end residues are part of each CDR3. A D gene is named only where the DNA matches it firmly. Clone size is given for some rows only: seen once, a few or many times, or a class if the clone is expanded.

v_call: TRBV12-3/TRBV12-4
d_call: -
clone_size: -
j_call: TRBJ1-1
cdr3_aa: CASSWESGTEAFF
cdr3_nt: TGTGCCAGCAGTTGGGAGTCGGGGACTGAAGCTTTCTTT

v_call: TRBV18
d_call: -
clone_size: few
j_call: TRBJ2-1
cdr3_aa: CASSPPSISYNEQFF
cdr3_nt: TGTGCCAGCTCACCCCCTAGCATAAGCTACAATGAGCAGTTCTTC

v_call: TRBV7-9
d_call: TRBD1
clone_size: -
j_call: TRBJ1-2
cdr3_aa: CASSLDDGTGSGYTF
cdr3_nt: TGTGCCAGCAGCTTAGATGATGGGACAGGGAGCGGCTACACCTTC

v_call: TRBV9
d_call: TRBD1
clone_size: -
j_call: TRBJ2-2
cdr3_aa: CASSQRQGADTGELFF
cdr3_nt: TGTGCCAGCAGCCAAAGACAGGGGGCGGACACCGGGGAGCTGTTTTTT

v_call: TRBV24-1
d_call: TRBD2
clone_size: once
j_call: TRBJ2-3
cdr3_aa: CATSTSGVSTDTQYF
cdr3_nt: TGTGCCACCAGTACTAGCGGGGTAAGCACAGATACGCAGTATTTT

v_call: TRBV6-5
d_call: -
clone_size: once
j_call: TRBJ2-3
cdr3_aa: CASRNRGTDTQYF
cdr3_nt: TGTGCCAGCAGAAACCGGGGTACAGATACGCAGTATTTT

v_call: TRBV5-6
d_call: -
clone_size: -
j_call: TRBJ1-2
cdr3_aa: CASSEEKVAAYGYTF
cdr3_nt: TGTGCCAGCAGCGAGGAGAAGGTGGCCGCCTATGGCTACACCTTC

v_call: TRBV27
d_call: -
clone_size: -
j_call: TRBJ2-3
cdr3_aa: CASASGGNTDTQYF
cdr3_nt: TGTGCCAGCGCCTCCGGCGGCAACACAGATACGCAGTATTTT

v_call: TRBV5-1
d_call: -
clone_size: once
j_call: TRBJ2-5
cdr3_aa: CASSPDSTEETQYF
cdr3_nt: TGCGCCAGCAGCCCGGACTCCACCGAGGAGACCCAGTACTTC

v_call: TRBV30
d_call: -
clone_size: -
j_call: TRBJ1-4
cdr3_aa: CAGTGYNEKLFF
cdr3_nt: TGTGCCGGAACAGGGTATAATGAAAAACTGTTTTTT

v_call: TRBV7-3
d_call: -
clone_size: -
j_call: TRBJ2-3
cdr3_aa: CASSLRSGGLTDTQYF
cdr3_nt: TGTGCCAGCAGCTTACGCAGTGGGGGACTCACAGATACGCAGTATTTT

v_call: TRBV25-1
d_call: -
clone_size: -
j_call: TRBJ2-7
cdr3_aa: CASTQGEGFYEQYF
cdr3_nt: TGTGCCAGCACCCAAGGTGAGGGTTTCTACGAGCAGTACTTC

v_call: TRBV7-2
d_call: TRBD2
clone_size: -
j_call: TRBJ2-5
cdr3_aa: CASSLPGLGQETQYF
cdr3_nt: TGTGCCAGCAGCTTACCGGGACTAGGACAAGAGACCCAGTACTTC

v_call: TRBV5-3
d_call: -
clone_size: -
j_call: TRBJ2-1
cdr3_aa: CARSLAFNRALYNEQFF
cdr3_nt: TGTGCCAGAAGCTTGGCTTTTAACAGAGCCTTATACAATGAGCAGTTCTTC

v_call: TRBV5-1
d_call: -
clone_size: -
j_call: TRBJ2-5
cdr3_aa: CASSLSGDETQYF
cdr3_nt: TGCGCCAGCAGCTTGTCGGGAGATGAGACCCAGTACTTC

v_call: TRBV7-8
d_call: -
clone_size: -
j_call: TRBJ2-7
cdr3_aa: CASSLARASRISYEQYF
cdr3_nt: TGTGCCAGCAGCTTAGCGCGGGCTAGCCGGATCTCCTACGAGCAGTACTTC

v_call: TRBV24-1
d_call: TRBD1
clone_size: -
j_call: TRBJ1-2
cdr3_aa: CATSDPGTGGYTF
cdr3_nt: TGTGCCACCAGTGATCCCGGGACAGGGGGCTACACCTTC

v_call: TRBV7-9
d_call: -
clone_size: once
j_call: TRBJ1-1
cdr3_aa: CASSLLPNTEAFF
cdr3_nt: TGTGCCAGCAGCTTACTACCGAACACTGAAGCTTTCTTT

v_call: TRBV19
d_call: TRBD1
clone_size: -
j_call: TRBJ1-2
cdr3_aa: CASSIEQGPFYGYTF
cdr3_nt: TGTGCCAGTAGTATCGAACAGGGGCCATTCTATGGCTACACCTTC

v_call: TRBV5-1
d_call: -
clone_size: -
j_call: TRBJ1-1
cdr3_aa: CASSFSRSTEAFF
cdr3_nt: TGCGCCAGCAGCTTTAGTAGATCGACTGAAGCTTTCTTT

v_call: TRBV3-1/TRBV3-2
d_call: -
clone_size: -
j_call: TRBJ1-2
cdr3_aa: CASSHAGEGNYGYTF
cdr3_nt: TGTGCCAGCAGCCACGCAGGGGAAGGTAACTATGGCTACACCTTC

v_call: TRBV3-1/TRBV3-2
d_call: TRBD1
clone_size: -
j_call: TRBJ2-5
cdr3_aa: CASSQRTGSETQYF
cdr3_nt: TGTGCCAGCAGCCAACGGACAGGGAGTGAGACCCAGTACTTC

v_call: TRBV28
d_call: -
clone_size: -
j_call: TRBJ1-1
cdr3_aa: CATTRQGWNTEAFF
cdr3_nt: TGTGCCACCACCCGGCAGGGCTGGAACACTGAAGCTTTCTTT

v_call: TRBV28
d_call: -
clone_size: -
j_call: TRBJ2-7
cdr3_aa: CASSFVLSSYEQYF
cdr3_nt: TGTGCCAGCAGTTTCGTTCTCAGCTCCTACGAGCAGTACTTC

v_call: TRBV19
d_call: -
clone_size: -
j_call: TRBJ1-1
cdr3_aa: CASSIDPAGIEAFF
cdr3_nt: TGTGCCAGTAGTATAGATCCGGCAGGGATTGAAGCTTTCTTT

v_call: TRBV27
d_call: -
clone_size: -
j_call: TRBJ1-5
cdr3_aa: CASSLGYGDQPQHF
cdr3_nt: TGTGCCAGCAGTTTAGGGTACGGGGATCAGCCCCAGCATTTT

v_call: TRBV29-1
d_call: TRBD2
clone_size: -
j_call: TRBJ2-1
cdr3_aa: CSVRRTSGNEQFF
cdr3_nt: TGCAGCGTCCGCCGGACTAGCGGAAATGAGCAGTTCTTC

v_call: TRBV5-1
d_call: TRBD2
clone_size: -
j_call: TRBJ2-2
cdr3_aa: CATGTSGALGELFF
cdr3_nt: TGCGCCACCGGGACTAGCGGGGCCCTGGGGGAGCTGTTTTTT

v_call: TRBV7-6
d_call: TRBD2
clone_size: -
j_call: TRBJ2-7
cdr3_aa: CASSQGTSGITGQYF
cdr3_nt: TGTGCCAGCAGCCAGGGGACTAGCGGGATCACGGGGCAGTACTTC

v_call: TRBV5-1
d_call: -
clone_size: -
j_call: TRBJ2-1
cdr3_aa: CASSSGSRYNEQFF
cdr3_nt: TGCGCCAGCAGCTCGGGGTCTCGGTACAATGAGCAGTTCTTC

v_call: TRBV5-1
d_call: -
clone_size: -
j_call: TRBJ2-1
cdr3_aa: CASSLEWANSYNEQFF
cdr3_nt: TGCGCCAGCAGCTTGGAGTGGGCAAACTCCTACAATGAGCAGTTCTTC

v_call: TRBV7-2
d_call: TRBD1
clone_size: -
j_call: TRBJ1-3
cdr3_aa: CASSSTGEGNTIYF
cdr3_nt: TGTGCCAGCAGCTCAACAGGGGAAGGAAACACCATATATTTT